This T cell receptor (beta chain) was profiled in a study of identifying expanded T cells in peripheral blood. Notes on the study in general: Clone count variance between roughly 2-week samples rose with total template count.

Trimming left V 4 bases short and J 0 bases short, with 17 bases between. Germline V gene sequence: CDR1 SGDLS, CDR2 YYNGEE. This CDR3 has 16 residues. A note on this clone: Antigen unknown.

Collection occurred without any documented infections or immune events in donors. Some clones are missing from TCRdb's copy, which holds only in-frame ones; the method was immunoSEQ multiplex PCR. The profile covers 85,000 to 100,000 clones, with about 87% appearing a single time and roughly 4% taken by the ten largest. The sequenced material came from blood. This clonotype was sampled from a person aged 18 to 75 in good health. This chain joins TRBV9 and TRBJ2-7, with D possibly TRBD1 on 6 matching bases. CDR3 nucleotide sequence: TGTGCCAGCAGCACGCACAGGGTATCTGGCTCCTACGAGCAGTACTTC. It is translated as CASSTHRVSGSYEQYF.